This TCR beta chain was recovered during a study of T cell responses to AZD1222 COVID-19 vaccine. General study points: An increase in Spike-specific TCR breadth and depth was observed after two AZD1222 doses. It was only after the peak T cell response that any repertoires were sampled. Close to half of all spike-specific TCRs reportedly target regions of the variants that are unmutated. Most donors were white British, females outnumbered males, and clonal diversity was possibly underestimated.

This clone was counted once. Antigen unknown. The CDR3 sequence is 16 residues long. Germline-derived CDR1 and CDR2 are SGDLS and YYNGEE. The junction had 11 bases not matched to a gene; V was cut back by 3 bases and J by 3 bases. Profiled with immunoSEQ multiplex PCR; TCRdb holds only in-frame clones, not every one. The data show some 130,000 clones, with around 90% seen just once and 1.5% held by the top ten. The genes are TRBV9 and TRBJ1-2; 7 bases align to TRBD1. The sequencing here drew on peripheral blood, taken on day 0 of AZD1222 vaccination. The receptor's source is an adult in good health. CDR3 sequence reads: CASSGLQGFLHYGYTF. The CDR3 DNA sequence: TGTGCCAGCAGCGGGCTACAGGGGTTCTTGCACTATGGCTACACCTTC.